This TCR beta chain appears in the sequencing data of a study of T-cell memory formation after mild COVID-19. Turning to the study itself: Among the donors, TCR clusters were largely specific to each donor. General study results and limits: Certain responding clones were present in pre-infection memory, suggesting participation of cross-reactive memory.

To note about this clonotype: Its antigen is undetermined.

One entry per CDR3 protein, called by TCRdb with MiXCR from the 5' RACE reads. The table shows about 150,000 distinct CDR3 sequences, with more than 12% occurring only once. The V segment lost 5 bases and the J segment 0 bases; nucleotides outside the gene matches: 5. CDR1 SEHNR and CDR2 FQNEAQ come from the germline V gene (reference sequence). The CDR3 spans 15 residues. This TCR came from an adult woman who had mild COVID-19 (a few samples of this study predate the infection). Cell type and time point are not known. The sample taken for sequencing was PBMCs or a T cell subset sorted from them (not recorded which). The chain links TRBV7-9 to TRBJ2-7; 9 bases map to TRBD1. The CDR3, as DNA: TGTGCCAGCAGCATAGGACAGGGGAGCTCCTACGAGCAGTACTTC. It translates to CASSIGQGSSYEQYF.